These 5 T cell receptor beta chains came from one sample sequenced in a study of identical twins. TCRdb re-derived calls from the 5' RACE reads in MiXCR, one entry per CDR3 protein. Of around 250,000 distinct CDR3 sequences listed, roughly 7% are singletons. In addition, the sample was reused for a study of yellow fever vaccine responses in identical twins.

Sequences were obtained from memory (CD45RO+) T cells sorted from blood. The receptors were sampled from a woman aged 18 to 35 in good health.

The genes are TRBV20-1 and TRBJ2-5; TRBD2 aligns across 11 bases. Trimming removed 6 bases from V and 5 bases from J; junction bases left unmatched: 2. This CDR3 region has 12 residues. The V gene's germline CDR1 is DFQATT and CDR2 SNEGSKA (reference sequence). CDR3 sequence reads: CSAPSGGETQYF. The CDR3 DNA follows: TGCAGTGCACCTAGCGGGGGGGAGACCCAGTACTTC.

V gene TRBV5-2 combines with J gene TRBJ2-7; whether TRBD2, the table's D call, matches the DNA was not checked. TRBV5-2 represents a pseudogene. The CDR3 totals 13 residues. CDR3 in DNA: TGTGCCATGGGCCCCGGGATCCCCTACGAGCAGTACTTC. It translates to CAMGPGIPYEQYF.

This clonotype was counted ten times or more. The chain joins TRBV7-7 to TRBJ2-2; either TRBD1 or TRBD2 may supply D (5 bases each). With 0 bases removed from V and 4 bases from J, the gap between germline ends came to 6 bases. The CDR3 contains 14 residues. Germline V gives CDR1 SSHAT, CDR2 FNYEAQ (reference sequence). The CDR3 protein is CASSLARGTGELFF. Here the CDR3 DNA reads TGTGCCAGCAGCTTAGCGAGGGGCACCGGGGAGCTGTTTTTT.

A few counts support this clonotype. The chain joins TRBV20-1 to TRBJ2-3; TRBD2 matches 11 bases. V lost 3 bases to trimming and J lost 0 bases; unmatched junction nucleotides: 8. The CDR3 is 17 amino acids. Germline-derived CDR1 and CDR2 are DFQATT and SNEGSKA (reference sequence). The CDR3 DNA reads as TGCAGTGCTAGCCCTAGCGGGGGGTCGCCCAGCACAGATACGCAGTATTTT. Translated, it gives CSASPSGGSPSTDTQYF.

The chain employs TRBV10-2 and TRBJ2-1; tentatively, D is TRBD1 (6 bases). CDR1 WSHSY and CDR2 SAAADI come from the germline V gene. Trimming removed 9 bases from V and 0 bases from J, with 12 bases in between. The CDR3 totals 14 residues. Here the CDR3 reads CASLKGGSYNEQFF. In DNA, the CDR3 is TGCGCCAGTCTAAAAGGGGGCTCCTACAATGAGCAGTTCTTC.